A single sample is the source of the 8 T cell receptor beta chains below, sequenced in a study of T cell responses to AZD1222 COVID-19 vaccine. Profiled with immunoSEQ multiplex PCR; TCRdb holds only in-frame clones, not every one. The sample lists 150,000 or so clones; about nine tenths were seen once. This specimen was peripheral blood, taken 28 days after the second AZD1222 dose. These receptors were obtained from an adult who received the AZD1222 COVID-19 vaccine.

This clone has just one count. The gene calls are TRBV12-2 and TRBJ1-3. TRBV12-2 is a listed pseudogene. CDR3 length: 19 amino acids. The CDR3 DNA sequence: TGTGCAAGTCGCTTAGGGGGACTGGGAGTAGGGTCCGCTCGAAACACCATATATTTT. Protein sequence: CASRLGGLGVGSARNTIYF.

J is TRBJ1-4 and V is TRBV4-3; TRBD1 is a possible D gene (6 bases). Per the germline V gene, CDR1 is LGHNA and CDR2 is YSLEER. The V and J ends lost 0 bases and 3 bases respectively, with 11 bases between them. The CDR3 contains 16 residues. CDR3 sequence reads: CASSQEVGGANEKLFF. CDR3 DNA sequence: TGCGCCAGCAGCCAAGAGGTGGGGGGCGCTAATGAAAAACTGTTTTTT.

The gene calls are TRBV15 and TRBJ2-1, with a weak D call TRBD2 (5 bases). Deletions cut 5 bases from V and 8 bases from J, with 19 bases between. Per germline, CDR1 LNHNV and CDR2 YYDKDF (reference sequence). The CDR3 length is 15 residues. CDR3 sequence (DNA): TGTGCCACCAGCCCCGGTAGGGAGAGAGTTGATGAGCAGTTCTTC. Translated, it gives CATSPGRERVDEQFF.

V is TRBV5-4 and J is TRBJ2-3, with 13 positions matching TRBD2. CDR1 SGHNT and CDR2 YYREEE come from the germline V gene (reference sequence). The CDR3 totals 15 residues. V trimming: 5 bases; J trimming: 4 bases; junction bases outside the gene matches: 4. The CDR3 loop reads CASRGGLAGPDTQYF. The DNA for the CDR3 is TGTGCCAGCAGGGGGGGACTAGCGGGACCAGATACGCAGTATTTT.

The chain employs TRBV9 and TRBJ2-1, with D tentatively TRBD2 (5 bases). The CDR3 is made up of 16 amino acids. V lost 3 bases and J 0 bases, leaving 13 bases between the germline ends. Looked up from germline, CDR1 is SGDLS and CDR2 is YYNGEE. The CDR3 DNA reads TGTGCCAGCAGCGGGTATGGCGGGCCCTCCTACAATGAGCAGTTCTTC. It codes for CASSGYGGPSYNEQFF. Supplemented by reference TRBV9 and TRBJ2-1, the full variable domain reads DSGVTQTPKHLITATGQRVTLRCSPRSGDLSVYWYQQSLDQGLQFLIQYYNGEERAKGNILERFSAQQFPDLHSELNLSSLELGDSALYFCASSGYGGPSYNEQFFGPGTRLTVL.

This chain joins TRBV9 and TRBJ2-7; 8 bases are shared with TRBD2. Germline V gene sequence: CDR1 SGDLS, CDR2 YYNGEE. This CDR3 comprises 15 residues. V trimming: 0 bases; J trimming: 2 bases; junction bases outside the gene matches: 4. The CDR3 sequence: CASSVGREGTYEQYF. CDR3 in DNA: TGTGCCAGCAGCGTAGGTCGGGAGGGAACCTACGAGCAGTACTTC.

The CDR3 region has the DNA TGCGCCAGCAGCTTAGGGAGCCCCCGGCGCAATGAGCAGTTCTTC. The encoded protein is CASSLGSPRRNEQFF. The chain joins TRBV5-1 to TRBJ2-1, with a tentative D call TRBD2 (5 bases). Between the trimmed V and J ends, which lost 2 bases and 6 bases, there was a span of 15 bases. This CDR3 region has 15 residues. Per germline, CDR1 SGHRS and CDR2 YFSETQ.

This clone was seen a handful of times. Other nucleotide sequences in the sample specify the same CDR3. This sequence joins TRBV9 and TRBJ1-5; possible D gene TRBD1, 6 bases. Trimming pared 0 bases from V and 2 bases from J, leaving 9 bases between. The CDR3 length is 15 residues. Germline V gene sequence: CDR1 SGDLS, CDR2 YYNGEE. The chain's CDR3 is CASSVGGAGNQPQHF. The DNA of the CDR3 is TGTGCCAGCAGCGTAGGGGGGGCTGGCAATCAGCCCCAGCATTTT.